A selection of T cell receptor beta chains follows, all from one sample in a study of T cell responses to AZD1222 COVID-19 vaccine. Sequencing used immunoSEQ multiplex PCR; TCRdb keeps in-frame clones, though not all of them. Of 140,000 to 150,000 clones listed, 80% to 95% are singletons. This material consisted of peripheral blood, taken on day 0 of MenACWY control vaccination. The receptors derive from an adult in good health. The conserved cysteine and the conserved F or W are not part of the CDR3 here. The D gene is left open where the match is weak.

CDR3 protein,D gene,V gene,J gene
ASSSRGGTRPYEQY,TRBD2,TRBV11-2,TRBJ2-7
SASGQLYEQY,.,TRBV20-1,TRBJ2-7
ATSITGQGPYEQY,TRBD1,TRBV27,TRBJ2-7
SAPSGGEQY,.,TRBV20-1,TRBJ2-7
ATSRDPAGSYEQY,.,TRBV15,TRBJ2-7
ASSEAPVMNTEAF,.,TRBV6-1,TRBJ1-1
ASSLPAQVYEQY,.,TRBV28,TRBJ2-7
ASRGDLYNEQF,.,TRBV6-5,TRBJ2-1
ASSRSEQVSSAQH,.,TRBV6-6,TRBJ1-5
ASNNWGGNTEAF,.,TRBV3-1/TRBV3-2,TRBJ1-1
ASSLSPSAWNEQF,.,TRBV5-1,TRBJ2-1
ASSDGQGDSPLH,TRBD1,TRBV6-1,TRBJ1-6
ASSDQRLAGGNEQF,TRBD2,TRBV10-1,TRBJ2-1
ASSLSPGGFYGYT,TRBD1,TRBV28,TRBJ1-2
ASSEAPSPNHHPY,.,TRBV2,TRBJ2-7
ASSLPAGDGYT,.,TRBV7-9,TRBJ1-2
AWSGGNNQPQH,.,TRBV30,TRBJ1-5
ASSLVATAWSSYEQY,.,TRBV7-6,TRBJ2-7
ASSQPGNAGSYGYT,.,TRBV18,TRBJ1-2
ASSLNSGSYEQY,.,TRBV7-2,TRBJ2-7
ASGLTVSTDTQY,.,TRBV12-5,TRBJ2-3
ASSRELISPQH,.,TRBV4-1,TRBJ1-5